The 21 T cell receptor beta chains below all came from one sample that was sequenced in a study of patients and donors after allogeneic stem cell transplantation. MiXCR was run by TCRdb on the RT-PCR reads, yielding one entry per CDR3 protein. The sample lists approximately 430,000 distinct CDR3 sequences; 16% were seen once. The sequenced sample was blood, either unsorted or a sorted T cell fraction (not recorded which). These receptors were taken from a human donor who was either an allogeneic HSCT recipient or a stem cell or donor lymphocyte infusion donor (not recorded which). It is not recorded whose cells these are; they may come from a transplant donor.

The V call is TRBV12-3 or TRBV12-4, the J call TRBJ1-1; D uncertain. This CDR3 contains 15 residues. Trimming cost V 3 bases and J 0 bases, with 11 bases left between them. CDR3 in amino acids: CASSFIRRMNTEAFF. Here the CDR3 DNA reads TGTGCCAGCAGTTTTATCCGCCGCATGAACACTGAAGCTTTCTTT.

There are many counts of this clonotype. V gene TRBV4-1 combines with J gene TRBJ2-7; 12 bases are shared with TRBD2. There are 19 residues in the CDR3. The germline gives CDR1 MGHRA, CDR2 YSYEKL. The trim removed 3 bases at V and 2 bases at J, leaving 14 bases unmatched. The CDR3: CASSHSNLRTSGTPYEQYF. The DNA of the CDR3 is TGCGCCAGCAGCCATTCCAATCTACGGACTAGCGGGACCCCCTACGAGCAGTACTTC.

This clonotype has a count of ten or more. This sequence joins TRBV11-2 and TRBJ2-1; 14 positions agree with TRBD2. The ends lost 5 bases at V and 7 bases at J; junction bases unmatched: 10. The germline V gene has CDR1 SGHAT and CDR2 FQNNGV. The CDR3 contains 17 residues. The CDR3 region has the DNA TGTGCCAGCAGCCCGACTAGCGGGAGGGCCGTAGGGAATGAGCAGTTCTTC. It yields the protein CASSPTSGRAVGNEQFF.

This clonotype was observed at least ten times. V is TRBV7-9 and J is TRBJ2-1, with D tentatively TRBD2 (6 bases). CDR3 length: 15 amino acids. V lost 3 bases and J 0 bases, leaving 9 bases between the germline ends. CDR1 is SEHNR and CDR2 is FQNEAQ in the germline V gene (reference sequence). DNA of the CDR3: TGTGCCAGCAGCTTCTTTAGCGGCTCCTACAATGAGCAGTTCTTC. Its protein product is CASSFFSGSYNEQFF.

At least ten counts were recorded for this clonotype. The gene calls are TRBV3-1 and TRBJ2-7, with 7 bases that match TRBD2. J was trimmed by 2 bases and V by 4 bases; bases with no gene match: 2. Germline CDR1 is LGHDT and CDR2 is YNNKEL (reference sequence). The CDR3 spans 13 residues. The CDR3 here is CASSRGSTYEQYF. For the CDR3, the DNA is TGTGCCAGCAGCCGCGGGAGTACCTACGAGCAGTACTTC.

J is TRBJ2-6 and V is TRBV4-1, with 8 bases that match TRBD1. V was pared by 0 bases and J by 0 bases, with 4 bases of the junction left unmatched. Germline-derived CDR1 and CDR2 are MGHRA and YSYEKL. CDR3 length: 18 amino acids. The CDR3 DNA sequence: TGCGCCAGCAGCCAAGATTCAGGGGGCAGCTCTGGGGCCAACGTCCTGACTTTC. Its translation is CASSQDSGGSSGANVLTF.

Only a few counts were recorded for this clonotype. The chain recombines TRBV4-1 with TRBJ2-7; TRBD2 matches at 15 bases. The V gene end was trimmed by 0 bases and the J gene end by 6 bases; junction bases not matched to a gene: 9. Germline lookup yields CDR1 MGHRA and CDR2 YSYEKL. This CDR3 is built from 18 residues. CDR3 DNA sequence: TGCGCCAGCAGCCAAGACGGACTAGCGGGAGGGCCCAAGGGCGAGCAGTACTTC. Its protein is CASSQDGLAGGPKGEQYF.

The chain couples TRBV6-5 to TRBJ1-5, with D possibly TRBD1 on 6 matching bases. V was shortened by 0 bases and J by 5 bases, with 14 bases between the two germline ends. CDR1 MNHEY and CDR2 SVGAGI come from the germline V gene. The CDR3 extends over 16 amino acids. In DNA, the CDR3 is TGTGCCAGCAGTTACTCGTTTCCAGGGGTGGATCAGCCCCAGCATTTT. It encodes CASSYSFPGVDQPQHF.

In this sample, this clonotype turned up a few times. The rearrangement uses TRBV7-9 and TRBJ2-3, with 10 bases fitting TRBD2. This CDR3 spans 17 amino acids. The germline CDR1 and CDR2 sequences are SEHNR and FQNEAQ (reference sequence). V was clipped by 5 bases and J by 2 bases; unmatched bases: 10. The CDR3 DNA reads as TGTGCCAGCAGCCCGGAACTACTAGCGGGATTCACAGATACGCAGTATTTT. Translating gives CASSPELLAGFTDTQYF.

Ten or more counts support this clonotype. J is TRBJ1-2 and V is TRBV9, with a weak D call TRBD1 (6 bases). Trimming removed 1 base at V and 8 bases at J, with 18 bases between. The CDR3 spans 15 residues. Germline-derived CDR1 and CDR2 are SGDLS and YYNGEE. CDR3 sequence: CASSVRPGQKVGYTF. CDR3 sequence (DNA): TGTGCCAGCAGCGTAAGGCCGGGACAAAAAGTCGGCTACACCTTC.

The V gene is TRBV30, the J gene TRBJ1-2; D gene unclear. This CDR3 contains 14 residues. V lost 4 bases, J lost 8 bases, and 20 bases lay in between. Looked up from germline, CDR1 is GTSNPN and CDR2 is SVGIG (reference sequence). CDR3 in amino acids: CAWTLRAGMGGYTF. For the CDR3, the DNA is TGTGCCTGGACCCTGAGGGCCGGTATGGGAGGCTACACCTTC.

In this sample, this clonotype turned up a few times. This sequence joins TRBV6-4 and TRBJ1-1, with a tentative D call TRBD1 (5 bases). The V end was cut by 7 bases, the J end by 1 base, with 16 bases between. CDR3 length: 15 amino acids. Germline V gene lookup returns CDR1 MRHNA and CDR2 SNTAGT. This chain's CDR3 is CASTPPGLPNTEAFF. Written as DNA, the CDR3 is TGTGCCAGCACCCCCCCGGGACTGCCGAACACTGAAGCTTTCTTT.

This clonotype appeared a few times. V and J are TRBV7-9 and TRBJ2-1; D may be TRBD2 (7 bases). The CDR3 spans 15 residues. Germline CDR1 and CDR2: SEHNR and FQNEAQ (reference sequence). Trimming took 6 bases from V and 7 from J, leaving 19 bases between them. The CDR3 is CASSLMRGGINEQFF. The CDR3 nucleotides read TGTGCCAGCAGTTTAATGAGGGGGGGTATTAATGAGCAGTTCTTC. Full variable domain (missing parts from reference TRBV7-9 and TRBJ2-1): DTGVSQNPRHKITKRGQNVTFRCDPISEHNRLYWYRQTLGQGPEFLTYFQNEAQLEKSRLLSDRFSAERPKGSFSTLEIQRTEQGDSAMYLCASSLMRGGINEQFFGPGTRLTVL.

Ten or more counts support this clonotype. The chain combines TRBV7-9 with TRBJ2-1; unclear D gene. The CDR3 is 14 residues long. V shed 5 bases and J shed 8 bases, with 16 bases lying between them. Germline V gives CDR1 SEHNR, CDR2 FQNEAQ (reference sequence). Written as DNA, the CDR3 is TGTGCCAGCAGCGCCTTTCCAGGTCGTGATGAGCAGTTCTTC. Its protein product is CASSAFPGRDEQFF. Full variable domain (outside the CDR3, taken from reference TRBV7-9 and TRBJ2-1): DTGVSQNPRHKITKRGQNVTFRCDPISEHNRLYWYRQTLGQGPEFLTYFQNEAQLEKSRLLSDRFSAERPKGSFSTLEIQRTEQGDSAMYLCASSAFPGRDEQFFGPGTRLTVL.

The chain recombines TRBV5-1 with TRBJ2-1; TRBD2 matches at 8 bases. V lost 6 bases and J lost 7; bases outside the gene matches: 6. This CDR3 comprises 13 residues. Germline loops: CDR1 SGHRS, CDR2 YFSETQ. CDR3 sequence reads: CASTTGTSNEQFF. The CDR3 DNA sequence: TGCGCCAGCACCACCGGGACTAGTAATGAGCAGTTCTTC. The full variable domain, completed using reference TRBV5-1 and TRBJ2-1, is KAGVTQTPRYLIKTRGQQVTLSCSPISGHRSVSWYQQTPGQGLQFLFEYFSETQRNKGNFPGRFSGRQFSNSRSEMNVSTLELGDSALYLCASTTGTSNEQFFGPGTRLTVL.

The chain is built from TRBV11-2 and TRBJ2-7; D perhaps matches TRBD2 (5 bases). Germline CDR1 and CDR2: SGHAT and FQNNGV. CDR3 length: 15 amino acids. V was clipped by 0 bases and J by 0 bases, with 9 bases between them. This CDR3 is CASSLETGGSYEQYF. CDR3 DNA: TGTGCCAGCAGCTTAGAGACCGGAGGCTCCTACGAGCAGTACTTC.

The CDR3 sequence: CASSQAGGRIQPQHF. CDR3 coding DNA: TGTGCCAGCAGCCAGGCTGGGGGCAGGATTCAGCCCCAGCATTTT. The V gene is TRBV7-9, the J gene TRBJ1-5; D perhaps matches TRBD1 (6 bases). The germline V gene has CDR1 SEHNR and CDR2 FQNEAQ (reference sequence). CDR3 size: 15 residues. Trimming left V 5 bases short and J 6 bases short, with 17 bases between.

This chain uses TRBV2 with TRBJ1-5; D unclear. Trimming removed 6 bases from V and 3 bases from J, with 6 bases in between. CDR1 and CDR2 from the germline V gene are SNHLY and FYNNEI. The CDR3 runs 12 residues. CDR3 sequence: CASRGANQPQHF. The CDR3 DNA sequence: TGTGCCAGCAGGGGAGCCAATCAGCCCCAGCATTTT.

This clonotype was counted only a few times. V is TRBV29-1 and J is TRBJ1-3; the D is unclear. CDR1 and CDR2 (germline): SQVTM, ANQGSEA. Trimming removed 6 bases from V and 4 bases from J, with 16 bases in between. The CDR3 spans 14 residues. CDR3: CSVFAPPGGNTIYF. As DNA, the CDR3 is TGCAGCGTCTTTGCCCCGCCGGGGGGAAACACCATATATTTT.

This clonotype was detected only a few times. This chain links TRBV7-6 with TRBJ1-4; D unclear. Trimming shortened V by 7 bases and J by 13 bases, and 22 bases separated the two germline ends. Germline V CDR1 and CDR2: SGHVS, FNYEAQ. The CDR3 sequence is 14 residues long. The DNA for the CDR3 is TGTGCCAGCACCACTTCCCCTGGCACCTCGAGACTGTTTTTT. It translates to CASTTSPGTSRLFF.

This clonotype has a handful of counts. The chain is built from TRBV20-1 and TRBJ1-5; D is perhaps TRBD1 (6 bases). The germline V gene encodes CDR1 DFQATT and CDR2 SNEGSKA (reference sequence). Trimming removed 5 bases at V and 2 bases at J, with 13 bases between. The CDR3 extends over 14 amino acids. The CDR3 DNA sequence: TGCAGTGCTCATTCCGCAGGGGGCAATCAGCCCCAGCATTTT. Translated: CSAHSAGGNQPQHF.